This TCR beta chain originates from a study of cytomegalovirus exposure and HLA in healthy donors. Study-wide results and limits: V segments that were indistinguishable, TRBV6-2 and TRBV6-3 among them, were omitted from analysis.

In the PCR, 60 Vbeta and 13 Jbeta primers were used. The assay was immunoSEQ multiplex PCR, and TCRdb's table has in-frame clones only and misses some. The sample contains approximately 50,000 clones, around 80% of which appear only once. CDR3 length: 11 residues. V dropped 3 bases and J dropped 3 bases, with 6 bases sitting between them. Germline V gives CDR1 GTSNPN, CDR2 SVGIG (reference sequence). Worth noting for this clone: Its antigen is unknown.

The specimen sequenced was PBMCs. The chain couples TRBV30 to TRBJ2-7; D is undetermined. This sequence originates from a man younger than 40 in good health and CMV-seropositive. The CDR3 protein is CAWSEDYEQYF. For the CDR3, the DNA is TGTGCCTGGAGCGAGGACTACGAGCAGTACTTC.